Below, 3 T cell receptor beta chains from the same sample are listed, as sequenced in a study of T cell changes during pregnancy in multiple sclerosis. Repertoires were generated with immunoSEQ multiplex PCR, while TCRdb's copy carries only in-frame clones and drops some. Here the sample spans some 61,000 clones, about 90% being singletons. The material sequenced was peripheral blood, taken in the second trimester of pregnancy. Source of these receptors: a female donor with multiple sclerosis, enrolled in a pregnancy study.

The rearrangement uses TRBV27 and TRBJ1-1; D possibly corresponds to TRBD1 (5 bases). This CDR3 comprises 16 residues. V gave up 4 bases and J gave up 1 base, with 16 bases separating them. The V gene's germline CDR1 is MNHEY and CDR2 SMNVEV (reference sequence). The CDR3 DNA is TGTGCCAGCAGTTCACGGGGGGGAAAGGGGAACACTGAAGCTTTCTTT. This encodes CASSSRGGKGNTEAFF.

This chain uses TRBV9 with TRBJ1-6; maybe TRBD1 (6 bases). The CDR3 is 17 amino acids. V lost 0 bases and J lost 6, with 16 bases in between. Germline V gene sequence: CDR1 SGDLS, CDR2 YYNGEE. The CDR3 DNA reads as TGTGCCAGCAGCGTAGCTACGGGCGGGGGCGGTAATTCACCCCTCCACTTT. Its protein is CASSVATGGGGNSPLHF.

The V call is TRBV20-1, the J call TRBJ1-6; no clear D gene. V lost 5 bases to trimming and J lost 14 bases, with 10 bases between them. The CDR3 is 10 residues long. Per germline, CDR1 DFQATT and CDR2 SNEGSKA (reference sequence). DNA for the CDR3: TGCAGTGCTCCCTTCTCGGCCCTCCACTTT. The encoded protein is CSAPFSALHF.